Listed here are 4 T cell receptor beta chains from one sample, sequenced in a study of T-cell memory formation after mild COVID-19. TCRdb fed the 5' RACE reads into MiXCR, producing one record per CDR3 protein. The data show 300,000 to 400,000 distinct CDR3 sequences, around 13% seen once. The sample consisted of PBMCs or a T cell subset sorted from them (not recorded which). These receptors all come from a man younger than 30 who had mild COVID-19 (a few samples of this study predate the infection). Cell type and time point are not known.

This clonotype occurred a few times. This rearrangement joins TRBV5-1 to TRBJ2-3; TRBD1 agrees at 8 bases. Unmatched junction bases numbered 6, after V lost 0 bases and J lost 3 bases. The CDR3 runs 16 residues. Germline V gene sequence: CDR1 SGHRS, CDR2 YFSETQ. DNA of the CDR3: TGCGCCAGCAGCTTGGCTGGGCAGGGGGCGACAGATACGCAGTATTTT. This codes for CASSLAGQGATDTQYF.

Only a few counts were recorded for this clonotype. The chain combines TRBV4-3 with TRBJ2-7; the match to TRBD1 covers 9 bases. The CDR3 contains 15 residues. CDR1 is LGHNA, CDR2 YSLEER, per germline. V gave up 0 bases and J gave up 3 bases; unmatched junction bases: 3. This CDR3 is CASSQEMDRGYEQYF. CDR3 DNA: TGCGCCAGCAGCCAAGAAATGGACAGGGGCTACGAGCAGTACTTC.

The table lists this clonotype with a few counts. This sequence joins TRBV5-1 and TRBJ1-4; D may be TRBD1 (6 bases). The V and J ends lost 0 bases and 7 bases respectively, with 13 bases between them. CDR1 SGHRS and CDR2 YFSETQ come from the germline V gene. There are 15 residues in the CDR3. CDR3 in amino acids: CASSLGPRGGEKLFF. CDR3 nucleotide sequence: TGCGCCAGCAGCTTGGGACCTCGAGGGGGTGAAAAACTGTTTTTT. Full variable domain (missing parts from reference TRBV5-1 and TRBJ1-4): KAGVTQTPRYLIKTRGQQVTLSCSPISGHRSVSWYQQTPGQGLQFLFEYFSETQRNKGNFPGRFSGRQFSNSRSEMNVSTLELGDSALYLCASSLGPRGGEKLFFGSGTQLSVL.

The rearrangement joins TRBV12-3 or TRBV12-4 to TRBJ1-2; 9 nucleotides align to TRBD1. This CDR3 spans 14 amino acids. J gave up 6 bases and V 4 bases, and 6 bases lay outside the gene matches. CDR3 nucleotide sequence: TGTGCCAGCAGTTCGGACAGGGGACGAGATGGCTACACCTTC. This codes for CASSSDRGRDGYTF.